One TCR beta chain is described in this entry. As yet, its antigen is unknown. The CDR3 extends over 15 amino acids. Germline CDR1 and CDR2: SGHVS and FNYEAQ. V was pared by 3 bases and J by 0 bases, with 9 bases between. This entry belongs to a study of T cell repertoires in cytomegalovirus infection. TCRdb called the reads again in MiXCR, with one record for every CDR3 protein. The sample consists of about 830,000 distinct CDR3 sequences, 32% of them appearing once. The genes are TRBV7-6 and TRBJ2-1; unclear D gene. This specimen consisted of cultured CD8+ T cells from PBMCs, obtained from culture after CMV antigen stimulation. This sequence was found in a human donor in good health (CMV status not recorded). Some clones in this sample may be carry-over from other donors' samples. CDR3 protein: CASSFGRHSYNEQFF. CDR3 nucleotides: TGTGCCAGCAGCTTCGGTCGTCACTCCTACAATGAGCAGTTCTTC.